The present T cell receptor beta chain was sequenced within a study of blood T cell repertoires in COVID-19. Turning to the study itself: Acute and convalescent COVID-19 specimens originated in the United States, Italy and Spain. PBMCs, B-cell-depleted T cells, or T cells provided the cDNA or gDNA that made up the material.

Germline trimming cut 5 bases from V and 0 bases from J; bases unmatched to any gene: 12. The CDR3 covers 18 residues. CDR1 is SGHTA, CDR2 FQGNSA, per germline. Original methodology: Amplification from reference gene primers served as the basis for estimated nucleated cell counts. Profiled with immunoSEQ multiplex PCR; TCRdb holds only in-frame clones, not every one. The DNA was the basis for D and trimming; V, J and clone size are from that table. The repertoire consists of roughly 410,000 clones, with more than 70% occurring once and the leading ten covering roughly 1.2%. The sample comprised peripheral blood. The V call is TRBV7-2, the J call TRBJ2-2; TRBD1 matches at 7 bases. The TCR originated in a man aged 35 to 55 with acute or convalescent COVID-19. This CDR3 reads CASSPRTGLSANTGELFF. In nucleotides, the CDR3 is TGTGCCAGCAGCCCAAGGACAGGCCTTTCCGCGAACACCGGGGAGCTGTTTTTT.